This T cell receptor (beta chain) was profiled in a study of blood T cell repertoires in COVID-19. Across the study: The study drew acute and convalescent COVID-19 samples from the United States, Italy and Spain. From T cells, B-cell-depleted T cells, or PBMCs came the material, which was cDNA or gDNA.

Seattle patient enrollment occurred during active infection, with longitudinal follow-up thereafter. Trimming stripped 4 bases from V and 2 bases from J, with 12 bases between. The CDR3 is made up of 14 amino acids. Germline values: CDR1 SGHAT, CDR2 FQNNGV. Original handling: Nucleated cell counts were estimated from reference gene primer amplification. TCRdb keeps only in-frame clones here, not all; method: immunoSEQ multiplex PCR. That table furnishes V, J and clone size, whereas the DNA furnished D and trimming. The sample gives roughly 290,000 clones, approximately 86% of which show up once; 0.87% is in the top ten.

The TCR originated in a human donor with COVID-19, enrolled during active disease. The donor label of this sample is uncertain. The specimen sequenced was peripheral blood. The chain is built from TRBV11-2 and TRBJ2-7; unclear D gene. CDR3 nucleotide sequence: TGTGCCAGCAGCTGGAGTCTTACTACCTACGAGCAGTACTTC. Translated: CASSWSLTTYEQYF. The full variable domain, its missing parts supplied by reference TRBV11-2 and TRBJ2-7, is EAGVAQSPRYKIIEKRQSVAFWCNPISGHATLYWYQQILGQGPKLLIQFQNNGVVDDSQLPKDRFSAERLKGVDSTLKIQPAKLEDSAVYLCASSWSLTTYEQYFGPGTRLTVT.